This T cell receptor beta chain was recorded in a study of Ad26.COV2.S vaccination and SARS-CoV-2 variants. Study-wide results and limits: Higher spike-specific TCR breadth was found in vaccine recipients than in placebo recipients. Reportedly, after vaccination the spike-specific CD8+ and CD4+ T cell responses displayed substantial breadth.

There are a few counts of this clone. Antigen specificity is unknown. The data were produced by immunoSEQ multiplex PCR, yet TCRdb's version contains in-frame clones alone and is incomplete. The sample records about 400,000 clones, around 91% being singletons. Described treatment: 19 received Ad26.COV2.S at low or high dose, single or two shots; about 5 received placebo; per-sample allocation not given. Sampling occurred on day 63 after the first vaccine or placebo injection. The shot given was an Ad26 vector that makes Wuhan-strain SARS-CoV-2 spike. Germline loops: CDR1 DFQATT, CDR2 SNEGSKA (reference sequence). Trimming left V 3 bases short and J 2 bases short, with 2 bases between. The CDR3 is made up of 11 amino acids.

This rearrangement joins TRBV20-1 to TRBJ2-1; D is unresolved. The sample was peripheral blood, taken in a trial of Ad26.COV2.S vaccine versus placebo. This TCR was recovered from a person between 18 and 65 years old who received the Ad26.COV2.S COVID-19 vaccine or a placebo. CDR3 nucleotides: TGCAGTGCTAGGGCCTACAATGAGCAGTTCTTC. This encodes CSARAYNEQFF.